This record looks at one T cell receptor beta chain sequence and its context. Its antigen is unidentified. TCRdb keeps only in-frame clones here, not all; method: immunoSEQ multiplex PCR. Seen here are 90,000 to 150,000 clones, over 75% observed once, and the top ten hold about 6%. The data are from a study of cytomegalovirus exposure and HLA in healthy donors. Findings of the study overall: Researchers catalogued approximately 170 TCR beta chains as cytomegalovirus-associated. In the roughly 120 validation repertoires, a later analysis found that first-cohort TCR clusters tended to co-occur.

This TCR was recovered from a young woman in good health and CMV-seropositive. The sample taken for sequencing was PBMCs.

The CDR3 DNA sequence: TGTGCCAGCAGTTTCGGACAGTCAACAGATACGCAGTATTTT. Protein: CASSFGQSTDTQYF. The J gene is TRBJ2-3, the V gene TRBV28; possible D gene TRBD1, 6 bases. Germline V gene data show CDR1 as MDHEN and CDR2 as SYDVKM. CDR3 size: 14 residues. Trimming left V 3 bases short and J 3 bases short, with 10 bases between.